The 11 T cell receptor beta chains listed next were all sequenced from one sample in a study of blood T cells in healthy people across ages. A second about 7 to 12 cycle PCR used barcoded and J-beta primers. TCRdb redid the calling of the 5' RACE reads with MiXCR, one entry per CDR3 protein. The table has about 1,400,000 distinct CDR3 sequences, 55% to 75% seen once. Material: blood. Receptors originate from a man younger than 30 in good health.

The chain combines TRBV20-1 with TRBJ2-5; 12 nucleotides align to TRBD2. The DNA end lines up better with TRBJ2-7; the J call may be wrong. The germline gives CDR1 DFQATT, CDR2 SNEGSKA (reference sequence). The CDR3 has 17 amino acids. This CDR3 is CSALYPTLAGGPYEQYF. For the CDR3, the DNA is TGCAGTGCCCTTTACCCCACACTAGCGGGAGGACCCTACGAGCAGTACTTC.

V and J are TRBV7-9 and TRBJ2-3, with 7 nucleotides matching TRBD2. This CDR3 region has 16 residues. J gave up 1 base and V 7 bases, and 11 bases lay outside the gene matches. Per germline, CDR1 SEHNR and CDR2 FQNEAQ (reference sequence). The CDR3 here is CASTPSREEGTDTQYF. Here the CDR3 DNA reads TGTGCCAGCACCCCAAGCCGGGAGGAAGGCACAGATACGCAGTATTTT.

The chain links TRBV20-1 to TRBJ1-3, with 12 bases aligning to TRBD1. In germline, CDR1 is DFQATT, CDR2 SNEGSKA (reference sequence). Trimming at V came to 5 bases and at J to 4 bases, leaving 15 bases not matched to a gene. The CDR3 runs to 18 residues. The DNA of the CDR3 is TGCAGTGCTCCCACCTCAGGGGGACAGGGGGCTTCAGGAAACACCATATATTTT. This translates into CSAPTSGGQGASGNTIYF.

V usage is TRBV3-1 and J usage is TRBJ1-1, with 7 bases fitting TRBD1. J lost 3 bases, V lost 3 bases, and 7 bases had no gene match. This CDR3 has 15 amino acids. In germline, CDR1 is LGHDT, CDR2 YNNKEL (reference sequence). CDR3: CASSQLIRGDTEAFF. The CDR3 DNA reads TGTGCCAGCAGCCAGCTTATCAGGGGGGACACTGAAGCTTTCTTT. The full variable domain, in which reference TRBV3-1 and TRBJ1-1 provide the parts outside the CDR3, is DTAVSQTPKYLVTQMGNDKSIKCEQNLGHDTMYWYKQDSKKFLKIMFSYNNKELIINETVPNRFSPKSPDKAHLNLHINSLELGDSAVYFCASSQLIRGDTEAFFGQGTRLTVV.

V usage is TRBV4-1 and J usage is TRBJ2-5; 10 nucleotides line up with TRBD2. The DNA end is more similar to TRBJ2-7, so the J call may be wrong. The CDR3 consists of 15 residues. CDR1 is MGHRA, CDR2 YSYEKL, per germline. The CDR3 DNA follows: TGCGCCAGCAGCCAGCGTCTAGCGGGAGAGGACGAGCAGTACTTC. Amino acid sequence: CASSQRLAGEDEQYF.

V usage is TRBV7-9 and J usage is TRBJ2-2; 7 nucleotides agree with TRBD2. This CDR3 region has 14 residues. CDR1 is SEHNR and CDR2 is FQNEAQ in the germline V gene (reference sequence). J gave up 3 bases and V 9 bases, and 7 bases lay outside the gene matches. CDR3 amino acids: CASTIRGDTGELFF. In DNA form, the CDR3 reads TGTGCCAGTACTATACGGGGGGACACCGGGGAGCTGTTTTTT.

In DNA form, the CDR3 reads TGTGCCAGCAGTTTATCAGCATCGGGGGCCCGCTACACCTTC. It translates to CASSLSASGARYTF. The rearrangement joins TRBV27 to TRBJ1-2; D is perhaps TRBD1 (6 bases). V was clipped by 0 bases and J by 9 bases, with 14 bases between them. CDR3 length equals 14 residues. The germline CDR1 and CDR2 sequences are MNHEY and SMNVEV (reference sequence).

This sequence joins TRBV7-6 and TRBJ2-3, with 7 positions matching TRBD2. The CDR3 covers 17 residues. V lost 2 bases and J lost 5; bases outside the gene matches: 13. The germline V gene has CDR1 SGHVS and CDR2 FNYEAQ. CDR3 residues: CASSLFSSGAHGDTQYF. The CDR3 DNA reads TGTGCCAGCAGCTTATTCTCCAGCGGGGCCCATGGAGATACGCAGTATTTT.

The V call is TRBV9, the J call TRBJ2-1; 9 bases align to TRBD1. The CDR3 runs 16 residues. Germline assignment: CDR1 SGDLS and CDR2 YYNGEE. Trimming took 0 bases from V and 3 from J; bases not matched to a gene: 4. CDR3 sequence reads: CASSVEGQGLYNEQFF. DNA for the CDR3: TGTGCCAGCAGCGTAGAGGGACAGGGTCTCTACAATGAGCAGTTCTTC.

The V call is TRBV20-1, the J call TRBJ2-1; TRBD2 matches at 15 bases. The J call could be wrong; TRBJ2-7 is a better fit for the DNA end. The CDR3 is 20 residues long. Looked up from germline, CDR1 is DFQATT and CDR2 is SNEGSKA (reference sequence). The CDR3 reads CSARGSGTSGGSSSYNEQYF. CDR3 in DNA: TGCAGTGCTAGAGGATCTGGGACTAGCGGGGGGTCGAGCTCCTACAATGAGCAGTACTTC.

This clonotype was observed a few times. J is TRBJ2-1 and V is TRBV28; the match to TRBD1 covers 8 bases. The germline gives CDR1 MDHEN, CDR2 SYDVKM. The V gene end was trimmed by 3 bases and the J gene end by 1 base; junction bases not matched to a gene: 2. This CDR3 comprises 15 residues. The chain's CDR3 is CASSFRTGSYNEQFF. Here the CDR3 DNA reads TGTGCCAGCAGTTTTCGGACAGGGTCCTACAATGAGCAGTTCTTC. Filled out from reference TRBV28 and TRBJ2-1, the complete variable domain reads DVKVTQSSRYLVKRTGEKVFLECVQDMDHENMFWYRQDPGLGLRLIYFSYDVKMKEKGDIPEGYSVSREKKERFSLILESASTNQTSMYLCASSFRTGSYNEQFFGPGTRLTVL.